A single sample gave rise to the 17 T cell receptor beta chains below, sequenced in a study of T cell repertoires in cytomegalovirus infection. From the reads, TCRdb called clonotypes with MiXCR, one entry per CDR3 protein. The sample has roughly 230,000 distinct CDR3 sequences, around 15% seen once. Sequenced: CD8+ T cells from PBMCs. Receptor source: a human donor in good health (CMV status not recorded). Some clones in this sample may be carry-over from other donors' samples.

The chain couples TRBV7-6 to TRBJ2-2; no definite D call. The germline CDR1 and CDR2 sequences are SGHVS and FNYEAQ. There are 12 residues in the CDR3. Trimming pared 5 bases from V and 4 bases from J, leaving 5 bases between. CDR3 residues: CASSRPTGELFF. CDR3 nucleotide sequence: TGTGCCAGCAGCCGGCCCACCGGGGAGCTGTTTTTT. Filled out from reference TRBV7-6 and TRBJ2-2, the complete variable domain reads GAGVSQSPRYKVTKRGQDVALRCDPISGHVSLYWYRQALGQGPEFLTYFNYEAQQDKSGLPNDRFSAERPEGSISTLTIQRTEQRDSAMYRCASSRPTGELFFGEGSRLTVL.

This clonotype was picked up a small number of times. This sequence joins TRBV19 and TRBJ2-3; maybe TRBD2 (5 bases). With 5 bases removed from V and 5 bases from J, the gap between germline ends came to 14 bases. CDR3 length: 14 residues. CDR1 and CDR2 from the germline V gene are LNHDA and SQIVND (reference sequence). The CDR3 reads CASSPLYGGDTQYF. For the CDR3, the DNA is TGTGCCAGTAGTCCACTATATGGAGGAGATACGCAGTATTTT.

This clonotype was seen many times. The chain combines TRBV7-9 with TRBJ2-7, with a weak D call TRBD1 (5 bases). CDR1 is SEHNR, CDR2 FQNEAQ, per germline (reference sequence). Deletions cut 6 bases from V and 2 bases from J, with 14 bases between. This CDR3 has 14 residues. CDR3 in amino acids: CASRNTATAYEQYF. The CDR3 DNA follows: TGTGCCAGCAGAAATACTGCGACAGCCTACGAGCAGTACTTC.

The table lists this clonotype with a few counts. The J gene is TRBJ2-7, the V gene TRBV6-1, with 9 bases aligning to TRBD1. CDR1 and CDR2 (germline): MNHNS, SASEGT. The CDR3 is 17 residues long. With 2 bases clipped from V and 3 bases from J, the junction kept 11 bases outside the gene matches. In DNA form, the CDR3 reads TGTGCCAGCAGTGAACAGTCTCCGGACAGGGGTTTCTACGAGCAGTACTTC. Translation: CASSEQSPDRGFYEQYF.

This chain links TRBV11-2 with TRBJ1-2, with 9 bases matching TRBD1. The CDR3 length is 15 residues. Trimming at V came to 0 bases and at J to 8 bases, leaving 7 bases not matched to a gene. Germline V CDR1 and CDR2: SGHAT, FQNNGV. This CDR3 reads CASSLDIGQGIGYTF. The CDR3 DNA follows: TGTGCCAGCAGCTTAGATATAGGACAGGGGATCGGCTACACCTTC.

The V and J genes are TRBV9 and TRBJ2-1, with 9 positions matching TRBD2. CDR1 SGDLS and CDR2 YYNGEE come from the germline V gene. V lost 4 bases, J lost 5 bases, and 4 bases stayed unmatched. The CDR3 loop spans 14 amino acids. CDR3 loop: CASSPSGVNNEQFF. DNA of the CDR3: TGTGCCAGCAGCCCTAGCGGGGTAAACAATGAGCAGTTCTTC.

The CDR3 is CASSQEDPSLAYNEQFF. In DNA form, the CDR3 reads TGCGCCAGCAGCCAAGAAGACCCGAGTCTGGCCTACAATGAGCAGTTCTTC. The chain carries TRBV4-1 and TRBJ2-1, with no clear D. In germline, CDR1 is MGHRA, CDR2 YSYEKL. The CDR3 covers 17 residues. Trimming shortened V by 0 bases and J by 2 bases, and 14 bases separated the two germline ends.

This clonotype was seen repeatedly, ten times or more. CDR3: CASSLRDRLSLSYNEQFF. The CDR3 DNA follows: TGTGCCAGCAGCTTAAGGGACAGACTATCCCTCTCCTACAATGAGCAGTTCTTC. The chain links TRBV7-6 to TRBJ2-1; the match to TRBD1 covers 7 bases. Germline CDR1 is SGHVS and CDR2 is FNYEAQ. The CDR3 spans 18 residues. V lost 2 bases to trimming and J lost 0 bases; unmatched junction nucleotides: 10.

The V call is TRBV27, the J call TRBJ1-2; D remains ambiguous. Germline values: CDR1 MNHEY, CDR2 SMNVEV (reference sequence). The CDR3 loop spans 13 amino acids. Trimming left V 3 bases short and J 0 bases short, with 5 bases between. CDR3 protein: CASSFAPNYGYTF. CDR3 DNA sequence: TGTGCCAGCAGTTTCGCTCCTAACTATGGCTACACCTTC.

This clonotype was counted many times. The rearrangement links TRBV7-2 to TRBJ2-3; D not certain. This CDR3 spans 12 amino acids. Trimming stripped 9 bases from V and 0 bases from J, with 7 bases between. Germline-derived CDR1 and CDR2 are SGHTA and FQGNSA. The chain's CDR3 is CASWSSTDTQYF. The CDR3 bases are TGTGCCAGTTGGAGTAGCACAGATACGCAGTATTTT. Together with reference TRBV7-2 and TRBJ2-3, the CDR3 gives the full variable domain: GAGVSQSPSNKVTEKGKDVELRCDPISGHTALYWYRQSLGQGLEFLIYFQGNSAPDKSGLPSDRFSAERTGGSVSTLTIQRTQQEDSAVYLCASWSSTDTQYFGPGTRLTVL.

In this sample, this clonotype turned up many times. CDR3 nucleotides: TGTGCCAGCAGCCCCGGGGGGGCATCGGACAATGAGCAGTTCTTC. Its translation: CASSPGGASDNEQFF. The chain carries TRBV11-2 and TRBJ2-1; the match to TRBD2 covers 8 bases. Germline CDR1 reads SGHAT; CDR2 reads FQNNGV. The CDR3 length is 15 residues. Unmatched junction bases numbered 8, after V lost 5 bases and J lost 5 bases.

In its sample, this clonotype was seen a few times. The chain is built from TRBV5-4 and TRBJ2-5; 13 nucleotides agree with TRBD2. The CDR3 is made up of 18 amino acids. The J segment lost 2 bases and the V segment lost 4 bases, leaving 11 bases of the junction unmatched. Germline V lookup: CDR1 SGHNT, CDR2 YYREEE (reference sequence). The CDR3 coding sequence is TGTGCCAGCAGCAGCGGACTAGCGGGGGCAAGACCTCAAGAGACCCAGTACTTC. As protein: CASSSGLAGARPQETQYF.

V gene TRBV5-1 combines with J gene TRBJ1-1; the D is unclear. V shed 0 bases and J shed 3 bases, with 9 bases lying between them. The CDR3 runs to 14 residues. The V gene's germline CDR1 is SGHRS and CDR2 YFSETQ. CDR3 bases: TGCGCCAGCAGCTTGGGAAGGGAGGACACTGAAGCTTTCTTT. Protein: CASSLGREDTEAFF.

This clonotype was detected only a few times. V gene TRBV6-2 or TRBV6-3 combines with J gene TRBJ1-1, with D unclear. The CDR3 is 14 amino acids. Trimming left V 7 bases short and J 5 bases short, with 17 bases between. CDR1 MNHEY and CDR2 SVGEGT come from the germline V gene. This chain's CDR3 is CASNPDEGLTEAFF. In nucleotides, the CDR3 is TGTGCCAGCAATCCGGACGAGGGTTTGACTGAAGCTTTCTTT.

There are many counts of this clonotype. CDR3 sequence reads: CASSLTGFHEQFF. The CDR3 DNA follows: TGTGCCAGCAGTTTAACCGGGTTCCATGAGCAGTTCTTC. The V call is TRBV12-3 or TRBV12-4, the J call TRBJ2-1; the D is unclear. Trimming took 2 bases from V and 8 from J, leaving 10 bases between them. This CDR3 is 13 amino acids long.

This clonotype was counted many times. The chain recombines TRBV7-2 with TRBJ1-2; D gene ambiguous. The CDR3 loop spans 15 amino acids. V lost 2 bases and J lost 0, with 10 bases in between. Germline assignment: CDR1 SGHTA and CDR2 FQGNSA. DNA for the CDR3: TGTGCCAGCAGCTTATTTACTCGCGCTAACTATGGCTACACCTTC. Its translation: CASSLFTRANYGYTF.

The chain has TRBV28 and TRBJ1-5, with D hard to call. V lost 2 bases and J lost 3, with 14 bases in between. This CDR3 has 16 amino acids. The germline gives CDR1 MDHEN, CDR2 SYDVKM. The CDR3 sequence is CASSLISWQDNQPQHF. DNA of the CDR3: TGTGCCAGCAGTTTAATATCTTGGCAGGACAATCAGCCCCAGCATTTT.